The clone carrying this T cell receptor (beta chain) was recorded many times. Antigen unknown. The data derive from a study of T cells in Graves' hyperthyroidism and ophthalmopathy. Turning to the study itself: The authors collected peripheral blood at initial diagnosis, before any treatment. General study results and limits: Separation of ophthalmopathy from stable hyperthyroidism was achieved by a 13 V-J model. In blood, most of the thyroid clonotypes expanded above 0.001 were also present.

CDR1 is SGHVS, CDR2 FQNEAQ, per germline. The junction had 3 bases not matched to a gene; V was cut back by 1 base and J by 0 bases. CDR3 size: 17 residues. Researchers amplified the TCR beta CDR3 regions from RNA transcripts. First-round RT-PCR targeting the TCR CDR3 was performed with the HTBI primer set. TCRdb redid the calling of the multiplex PCR reads with MiXCR, one entry per CDR3 protein. The sample contains roughly 350,000 distinct CDR3 sequences, 14% of which appear only once. The sequenced sample consisted of blood. This sequence joins TRBV7-8 and TRBJ2-1; 10 bases are shared with TRBD2. The clonotype comes from a woman aged 25 to 39 with Graves' ophthalmopathy. In DNA form, the CDR3 reads TGTGCCAGCAGCTTAGTAGCGGGGGGTTCCTCCTACAATGAGCAGTTCTTC. Protein product: CASSLVAGGSSYNEQFF.